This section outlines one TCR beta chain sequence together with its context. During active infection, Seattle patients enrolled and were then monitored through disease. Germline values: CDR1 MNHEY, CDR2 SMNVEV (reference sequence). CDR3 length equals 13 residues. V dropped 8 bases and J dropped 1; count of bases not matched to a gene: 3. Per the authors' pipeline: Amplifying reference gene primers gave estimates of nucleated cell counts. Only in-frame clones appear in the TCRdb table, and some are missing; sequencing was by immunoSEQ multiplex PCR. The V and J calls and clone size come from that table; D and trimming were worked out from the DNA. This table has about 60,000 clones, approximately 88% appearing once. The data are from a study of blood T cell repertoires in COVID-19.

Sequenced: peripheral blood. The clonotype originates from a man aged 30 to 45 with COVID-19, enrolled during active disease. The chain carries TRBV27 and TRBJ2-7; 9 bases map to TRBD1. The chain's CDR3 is CASGTGISYEQYF. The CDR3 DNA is TGTGCCAGCGGGACAGGGATTTCCTACGAGCAGTACTTC.